This record covers a single T cell receptor (beta chain). TCRdb's copy holds only in-frame clones and misses some; the assay was immunoSEQ multiplex PCR. The repertoire includes around 200,000 clones, roughly 85% of them detected once, and approximately 9.9% sits in the top ten. The source of the sample is a study of blood T cell repertoires in COVID-19. Trimming removed 0 bases from V and 7 bases from J, with 15 bases in between. Germline CDR1 and CDR2: SGHRS and YFSETQ. The CDR3 runs to 15 residues. The sequence came from a human donor with active or convalescent COVID-19. The donor label of this sample is uncertain. This chain links TRBV5-1 with TRBJ2-3; D might be TRBD2 (7 bases). Sequencing used peripheral blood. For the CDR3, the DNA is TGCGCCAGCAGCTTGGAAGGGGGGGGCCGGAATACGCAGTATTTT. Translated, it gives CASSLEGGGRNTQYF.